Sequencing of this T cell receptor beta chain was carried out in a study of cytomegalovirus exposure and HLA in healthy donors. This clone showed up just once. Its antigen remains unidentified. The PCR ran on 60 Vbeta and 13 Jbeta primers. Method: immunoSEQ multiplex PCR; TCRdb's copy keeps in-frame clones and lacks some. The sample holds some 90,000 clones; about 79% are singletons and the top ten take 3.8%. Findings and caveats of the study: Exclusion as indistinguishable affected some V segments, including TRBV6-2 and TRBV6-3.

This CDR3 region has 14 residues. V dropped 7 bases and J dropped 5; count of bases not matched to a gene: 10. Germline CDR1 reads MDHEN; CDR2 reads SYDVKM. This TCR was sampled from a man aged 50-60 years in good health and CMV-seronegative. Sequenced sample: PBMCs. The gene calls are TRBV28 and TRBJ1-1; TRBD1 matches 7 bases. CDR3 protein: CASTRQGEGTEAFF. As DNA, the CDR3 is TGTGCCAGCACTAGACAGGGCGAGGGGACTGAAGCTTTCTTT. Variable domain in full (rest from reference TRBV28 and TRBJ1-1): DVKVTQSSRYLVKRTGEKVFLECVQDMDHENMFWYRQDPGLGLRLIYFSYDVKMKEKGDIPEGYSVSREKKERFSLILESASTNQTSMYLCASTRQGEGTEAFFGQGTRLTVV.